Given below is one T cell receptor (beta chain) in context. What this receptor recognizes is not known. One base away there is no much larger clone; base qualities are not given. Trimming takes 2 bases from V and 1 base from J, and the germline ends sit 15 bases apart. Looking up the germline V gene yields CDR1 MNHEY and CDR2 SVGEGT. Reading from cysteine to phenylalanine, the CDR3 counts 16 amino acids. Of all the DNA, just the CDR3 is kept, 48 bases in frame from base 1. The data are from a study of T cell responses to AZD1222 COVID-19 vaccine (dated by TCRdb to the early 2020s). Regarding the complete study: A total of 240 or so trial participants underwent TCR sequencing, of whom roughly 210 had received two doses of AZD1222 and about 25 had received two doses of the MenACWY control vaccine. Trial participants were enrolled into age subgroups of 18-55, 56-69 and 70-plus years, which contained around 150, 28 and 57 TCR-sequenced participants, respectively. General conclusions and limits of the study: Most participants were white British and females outnumbered males, and the authors suggested that clonal diversity may have been underestimated. In the small 56-69-year group, the increase in depth fell short of significance, most likely because of low power. Conclusions about previously exposed vaccinees were limited because only 6 or 7 AZD1222 recipients were SARS-CoV-2 seropositive at baseline. After two AZD1222 doses, spike-specific TCR breadth and depth were significantly higher than at day 0 and than in MenACWY recipients. Vaccine-associated CD4 TCRs spanned the whole spike protein, with dominant responses in regions 160-218 and 743-854. No day 14 peak-response samples were available, so repertoires were characterized only after the peak T cell response. Reportedly, almost half of the unique spike-specific TCRs recognized epitopes lying outside the regions that are mutated in the B.1.351 and B.1.1.7 variants.

The CDR3 regions of human TCRbeta chains were analyzed by immunosequencing. The authors' pipeline ran thus. Repertoire TCRs were checked for matches against a reference library of SARS-CoV-2-specific TCRs that had been generated using the MIRA antigen-specificity platform. Breadth was defined as the fraction of unique TCRs that were SARS-CoV-2-associated. Depth was defined as the fraction of total T cells that were SARS-CoV-2-associated. Using the MIRA data, every spike-specific TCR was mapped to the spike region that the TCR reacted to and assigned to either a CD4 or a CD8 class. Log10-transformed breadth and depth values were compared by one-way ANOVA with Sidak's multiple comparisons tests. The table comes from immuneACCESS by way of TCRdb, which keeps in-frame sequences with V and J called. Part of the clones is missing from these tables; in studies checked, under half for an unresolved V gene and the rest for unknown reasons. V and J calls and clone size are those listed in that table; D and trimming were worked out from the DNA. The sample table shows more than 70,000 clones, and about 91% are seen once. In total, the top ten clones hold around 30% of the sample.

Per the publication, the time point label means: about 28 days (+/-7) after the second vaccine dose. AZD1222 recipients given second doses at about 4 weeks or at about 12 weeks were pooled, since spike-specific TCR depth and breadth were not found to differ between the two schedules. Samples from vaccinated people were obtained from the UK trials COV001 and COV002, which included a single-blind randomized controlled phase 2/3 trial of AZD1222 (ChAdOx1 nCoV-19) in healthy adults. For TCRbeta chain sequencing, PBMC samples from trial participants were taken at day 0 and at day 28 after the second dose.

The sequence derives from an adult who received the AZD1222 COVID-19 vaccine. The starting material was peripheral blood, obtained 28 days after the second AZD1222 dose. The chain joins TRBV6-2 or TRBV6-3 to TRBJ2-7, with the D call tentatively TRBD1 or TRBD2, each fitting 5 bases. CDR3 sequence: CASSYGAMRGSYEQYF. In nucleotides, the sequence is TGTGCCAGCAGTTACGGGGCCATGAGGGGTTCCTACGAGCAGTACTTC.